These 5 T cell receptor beta chains were all obtained from the same sample, sequenced in a study of T-cell memory formation after mild COVID-19. TCRdb called the 5' RACE reads again in MiXCR, with one record for every CDR3 protein. The sample has about 250,000 distinct CDR3 sequences, 15% seen once. Sequenced sample: PBMCs or a T cell subset sorted from them (not recorded which). These receptors came from an adult woman who had mild COVID-19 (a few samples of this study predate the infection). Cell type and time point are not known.

This clonotype has a handful of counts. The germline gene is not matched at one end of the junction; a read error may be the cause. The chain links TRBV3-1 to TRBJ2-2; 8 bases match TRBD2. The length of the CDR3 is 17 residues. The germline V gene encodes CDR1 LGHDT and CDR2 YNNKEL (reference sequence). CDR3 in amino acids: CSSSRRGLAPNTGELFF. The CDR3 DNA reads as TGTTCCAGCAGCCGGCGAGGACTAGCCCCGAACACCGGGGAGCTGTTTTTT.

The chain recombines TRBV6-2 or TRBV6-3 with TRBJ2-7; the D call may be TRBD1 or TRBD2 (5 bases each). The CDR3 contains 15 residues. CDR1 and CDR2 (germline): MNHEY, SVGEGT. Between the trimmed V and J ends, which lost 4 bases and 5 bases, there was a span of 18 bases. Written as DNA, the CDR3 is TGTGCCAGCAGTTCCCCTACGGGGCGCGTCCACGAGCAGTACTTC. It encodes CASSSPTGRVHEQYF.

V gene TRBV7-2 combines with J gene TRBJ2-5, with D maybe TRBD2 (5 bases). This CDR3 is 13 amino acids long. Trimming stripped 1 base from V and 5 bases from J, with 8 bases between. Germline CDR1 and CDR2: SGHTA and FQGNSA. DNA for the CDR3: TGTGCCAGCAGCTTAGGGGAGTTGGAGACCCAGTACTTC. Its protein is CASSLGELETQYF.

This clonotype was recorded a few times. In DNA form, the CDR3 reads TGTGCCAGCAGCCACGTCTACAGGGGAGCGGGGCAGTTCTTC. Protein product: CASSHVYRGAGQFF. The chain carries TRBV14 and TRBJ2-1, with a tentative D call TRBD1 (7 bases). Deletions cut 3 bases from V and 12 bases from J, with 18 bases between. Germline V gene data show CDR1 as SGHDN and CDR2 as FVKESK. CDR3 length: 14 residues.

This clonotype was detected only a few times. J is TRBJ2-5 and V is TRBV5-4; possibly TRBD1 for D (5 bases). The germline CDR1 and CDR2 sequences are SGHNT and YYREEE (reference sequence). Trimming removed 0 bases at V and 2 bases at J, with 11 bases between. This CDR3 is 15 amino acids long. As DNA, the CDR3 is TGTGCCAGCAGCTTGGCGACAGCCCAGCAAGAGACCCAGTACTTC. The encoded protein is CASSLATAQQETQYF.